The 20 T cell receptor beta chains reported below all come from one sample, sequenced in a study of blood T cell repertoires in COVID-19. Sequencing was performed with immunoSEQ multiplex PCR; in TCRdb, only in-frame clones are kept and a portion is missing. There are about 120,000 clones in the sample; around 90% occur only once, and about 3.8% lies in the top ten. The sample taken for sequencing was peripheral blood. The receptors shown here come from a woman aged 55-69 years with COVID-19, enrolled during active disease.

This chain uses TRBV3-1 (or the pseudogene TRBV3-2) with TRBJ1-2; 10 bases fit TRBD1. V gave up 4 bases and J gave up 7 bases; unmatched junction bases: 9. Germline-derived CDR1 and CDR2 are LGHDT and YNNKEL (reference sequence). The CDR3 length is 15 residues. The CDR3 bases are TGTGCCAGCAGCCGTCCCGACAGGGGGCGAAGTGGCTACACCTTC. Translated: CASSRPDRGRSGYTF.

This CDR3 is CASSQQGMPYNEQFF. The CDR3 DNA is TGTGCCAGCAGCCAGCAGGGCATGCCCTACAATGAGCAGTTCTTC. This chain joins TRBV3-1 (or the pseudogene TRBV3-2) and TRBJ2-1, with D perhaps TRBD1 (5 bases). This CDR3 is built from 15 residues. The V end lost 3 bases, the J end lost 2 bases, and 11 bases lay between the germline ends. Germline V gene lookup returns CDR1 LGHDT and CDR2 YNNKEL (reference sequence).

J is TRBJ1-1 and V is TRBV14, with a weak D call TRBD1 (5 bases). V was clipped by 0 bases and J by 10 bases, with 12 bases between them. Germline lookup yields CDR1 SGHDN and CDR2 FVKESK. There are 13 residues in the CDR3. CDR3 in amino acids: CASSQDWEGRAFF. The CDR3 DNA reads as TGTGCCAGCAGCCAAGATTGGGAGGGGAGAGCTTTCTTT.

The rearrangement links TRBV27 to TRBJ1-1, with 7 nucleotides matching TRBD1. The ends lost 4 bases at V and 4 bases at J; junction bases unmatched: 6. Germline-derived CDR1 and CDR2 are MNHEY and SMNVEV (reference sequence). The CDR3 has 14 residues. The CDR3 protein is CASSSRGQGTEAFF. The CDR3 DNA sequence: TGTGCCAGCAGTTCAAGGGGGCAGGGCACTGAAGCTTTCTTT.

The rearrangement links TRBV5-1 to TRBJ2-5, with D maybe TRBD2 (6 bases). Germline CDR1 SGHRS, CDR2 YFSETQ. This CDR3 contains 14 residues. Trimming removed 2 bases at V and 5 bases at J, with 13 bases between. This CDR3 is CASSLVPGVETQYF. The CDR3 region has the DNA TGCGCCAGCAGCTTAGTGCCGGGGGTGGAGACCCAGTACTTC.

CDR3 DNA sequence: TGTGCCAGCTCACTAAATCGGGAAGAGCAGTTCTTC. Protein sequence: CASSLNREEQFF. V and J are TRBV18 and TRBJ2-1, with D perhaps TRBD2 (5 bases). Germline CDR1 reads KGHSH; CDR2 reads LQKENI. The CDR3 is made up of 12 amino acids. V shed 4 bases and J shed 10 bases, with 11 bases lying between them. Full variable domain (rest looked up from reference TRBV18 and TRBJ2-1): NAGVMQNPRHLVRRRGQEARLRCSPMKGHSHVYWYRQLPEEGLKFMVYLQKENIIDESGMPKERFSAEFPKEGPSILRIQQVVRGDSAAYFCASSLNREEQFFGPGTRLTVL.

With regard to this clone: The junction and the germline gene differ at one end; a read error may be behind it. The V and J genes are TRBV7-7 and TRBJ2-3, with 10 bases aligning to TRBD1. The CDR3 runs to 14 residues. Germline V gene lookup returns CDR1 SSHAT and CDR2 FNYEAQ (reference sequence). DNA for the CDR3: TGTGCTAGCAGCCGGGACAGGGGTGGGGATACGCAGTATTTT. This gives the protein CASSRDRGGDTQYF.

This clone was counted once. This sequence joins TRBV5-1 and TRBJ1-2; TRBD1 matches 7 bases. CDR3 length: 14 residues. From germline, CDR1 is SGHRS and CDR2 YFSETQ. The ends lost 4 bases at V and 3 bases at J; junction bases unmatched: 6. The CDR3 DNA reads as TGCGCCAGCAGCAGGGACAGAACTGACTATGGCTACACCTTC. Amino acid sequence: CASSRDRTDYGYTF.

The DNA for the CDR3 is TGTGCCAGCAGCCGCGGGACTGGCTCCTACGAGCAGTACTTC. Amino acid sequence: CASSRGTGSYEQYF. The chain couples TRBV3-1 (or the pseudogene TRBV3-2) to TRBJ2-7; D is possibly TRBD2 (6 bases). Germline loops: CDR1 LGHDT, CDR2 YNNKEL (reference sequence). V shed 4 bases and J shed 0 bases, with 10 bases lying between them. This CDR3 is built from 14 residues.

This sequence joins TRBV19 and TRBJ2-5; 10 bases map to TRBD2. The CDR3 is 16 residues long. After removal of 5 bases from V and 4 bases from J, the junction contained 10 bases not matched to a gene. Per germline, CDR1 LNHDA and CDR2 SQIVND (reference sequence). Here the CDR3 DNA reads TGTGCCAGTAGTTTCCGAGCGGGGGGGTATCCAGAGACCCAGTACTTC. The encoded protein is CASSFRAGGYPETQYF.

A few counts support this clone. Written as DNA, the CDR3 is TGTGCCAGCAGCGCCGGAGGGGAAACTCTTAACACTGAAGCTTTCTTT. Residues: CASSAGGETLNTEAFF. The J gene is TRBJ1-1, the V gene TRBV9; D perhaps matches TRBD1 (5 bases). The length of the CDR3 is 16 residues. Germline V gene lookup returns CDR1 SGDLS and CDR2 YYNGEE. V gave up 3 bases and J gave up 2 bases, with 17 bases separating them.

This chain uses TRBV5-6 with TRBJ2-2, with D hard to call. The V and J ends lost 4 bases and 4 bases respectively, with 17 bases between them. The germline gives CDR1 SGHDT, CDR2 YYEEEE. The CDR3 runs to 16 residues. The CDR3 sequence is CASSTSWVEVTGELFF. The CDR3 DNA reads as TGTGCCAGCAGCACGTCATGGGTTGAGGTCACCGGGGAGCTGTTTTTT.

The chain couples TRBV5-6 to TRBJ1-2; D possibly corresponds to TRBD1 (6 bases). The CDR3 runs 14 residues. The V gene lost 1 base and the J gene lost 4 bases, with 11 bases spanning the gap. Germline loops: CDR1 SGHDT, CDR2 YYEEEE. CDR3 residues: CASSLSARGYGYTF. CDR3 sequence (DNA): TGTGCCAGCAGCTTGAGTGCCAGGGGCTATGGCTACACCTTC.

The DNA for the CDR3 is TGTGCCAGCACGACAGGGGGCAACTACGAGCAGTACTTC. This translates into CASTTGGNYEQYF. The chain has TRBV7-9 and TRBJ2-7; 10 nucleotides line up with TRBD1. Germline CDR1 reads SEHNR; CDR2 reads FQNEAQ (reference sequence). There are 13 residues in the CDR3. After removal of 7 bases from V and 3 bases from J, the junction contained 3 bases not matched to a gene.

This clone has just one count. The chain uses TRBV18 and TRBJ1-1, with 7 bases aligning to TRBD1. This CDR3 has 15 residues. After removal of 4 bases from V and 3 bases from J, the junction contained 8 bases not matched to a gene. Germline CDR1 is KGHSH and CDR2 is LQKENI. The CDR3 here is CASSRRNRGDTEAFF. CDR3 DNA sequence: TGTGCCAGCTCACGAAGGAACAGGGGCGACACTGAAGCTTTCTTT.

This rearrangement joins TRBV6-5 to TRBJ2-1; 7 bases line up with TRBD2. The ends lost 6 bases at V and 0 bases at J; junction bases unmatched: 5. The CDR3 consists of 15 residues. Germline V gives CDR1 MNHEY, CDR2 SVGAGI. The CDR3 loop is CASRNGGSSYNEQFF. CDR3 sequence (DNA): TGTGCCAGCAGAAACGGGGGGAGCTCCTACAATGAGCAGTTCTTC.

The rearrangement uses TRBV11-1 and TRBJ1-2; D not certain. Germline loops: CDR1 SGHAT, CDR2 FQDESV (reference sequence). V lost 4 bases to trimming and J lost 8 bases, with 14 bases between them. The CDR3 is 13 residues long. The chain's CDR3 is CASSSHEVVGYTF. The CDR3 region has the DNA TGTGCCAGCAGCTCACACGAGGTTGTCGGCTACACCTTC.

The chain is built from TRBV29-1 and TRBJ1-3; D is undetermined. This CDR3 has 11 amino acids. Germline CDR1 SQVTM, CDR2 ANQGSEA. Trimming took 7 bases from V and 5 from J, leaving 9 bases between them. This CDR3 reads CSAAGRNTIYF. In DNA, the CDR3 is TGCAGCGCCGCGGGGAGAAACACCATATATTTT. The full variable domain, with the rest looked up from reference TRBV29-1 and TRBJ1-3, is SAVISQKPSRDICQRGTSLTIQCQVDSQVTMMFWYRQQPGQSLTLIATANQGSEATYESGFVIDKFPISRPNLTFSTLTVSNMSPEDSSIYLCSAAGRNTIYFGEGSWLTVV.

The chain combines TRBV11-1 with TRBJ1-1; 7 bases are a match to TRBD1. This CDR3 has 14 amino acids. Losses at the gene ends were 5 bases for V and 6 bases for J; bases not matched to a gene: 9. Germline loops: CDR1 SGHAT, CDR2 FQDESV (reference sequence). CDR3 protein: CASSVDRAGAEAFF. CDR3 DNA: TGTGCCAGCAGCGTAGACAGGGCTGGCGCTGAAGCTTTCTTT.

The J gene is TRBJ2-1, the V gene TRBV4-3; the match to TRBD2 covers 10 bases. CDR1 is LGHNA and CDR2 is YSLEER in the germline V gene. CDR3 length equals 14 residues. The trim removed 0 bases at V and 13 bases at J, leaving 6 bases unmatched. The CDR3 spells CASSQDLAGVSQFF. CDR3 bases: TGCGCCAGCAGCCAAGACCTAGCGGGGGTTAGCCAGTTCTTC.